This TCR beta chain was observed in a study of blood T cell repertoires in COVID-19. As originally analysed: Amplification of reference gene primers provided the estimated nucleated cell counts. Here immunoSEQ multiplex PCR was the method, and the copy in TCRdb shows in-frame clones only, minus some. V and J calls and clone size are copied from that table; D and trimming were computed from the DNA. The top ten hold 1.1% of the sample, which has a few hundred thousand clones, approximately 80% seen once. Losses at the gene ends were 3 bases for V and 2 bases for J; bases not matched to a gene: 10. The germline CDR1 and CDR2 sequences are SGHTA and FQGNSA. The CDR3 runs 17 residues.

This TCR was recovered from a human donor with acute or convalescent COVID-19. The donor label of this sample is uncertain. The chain combines TRBV7-2 with TRBJ1-3, with 7 bases identical to TRBD1. The sample consisted of peripheral blood. The CDR3: CASSFQTGRNTGNTIYF. CDR3 DNA: TGTGCCAGCAGCTTTCAGACAGGGAGGAATACTGGAAACACCATATATTTT.